This T cell receptor beta chain was observed in a study of shared clonotypes between healthy human individuals. TCRdb's table, derived via immunoSEQ multiplex PCR, lists solely in-frame clones and lacks some. The table records some 2,100,000 clones, approximately 94% of them present only once. Points from the study as a whole: Generally, naive subsets (rather than memory subsets) showed larger estimated richness.

CDR1 and CDR2 from the germline V gene are MDHEN and SYDVKM. V shed 6 bases and J shed 5 bases, with 19 bases lying between them. This CDR3 has 15 amino acids. Naivety among CD8 cells was defined by CD45RO negativity and positive CCR7 selection, thereby excluding terminally differentiated effector memory CD45RA+ cells. Turning to this clone: Its antigen is unidentified.

The chain couples TRBV28 to TRBJ1-1; maybe TRBD1 (6 bases). This sequence originates from a man aged 18 to 35 in good health. Some clones in this sample may be carry-over from other donors' samples. What was sequenced was naive CD8+ T cells from PBMCs. CDR3 residues: CASREKTGRGTEAFF. CDR3 DNA: TGTGCCAGCAGGGAAAAAACAGGGAGGGGGACTGAAGCTTTCTTT.